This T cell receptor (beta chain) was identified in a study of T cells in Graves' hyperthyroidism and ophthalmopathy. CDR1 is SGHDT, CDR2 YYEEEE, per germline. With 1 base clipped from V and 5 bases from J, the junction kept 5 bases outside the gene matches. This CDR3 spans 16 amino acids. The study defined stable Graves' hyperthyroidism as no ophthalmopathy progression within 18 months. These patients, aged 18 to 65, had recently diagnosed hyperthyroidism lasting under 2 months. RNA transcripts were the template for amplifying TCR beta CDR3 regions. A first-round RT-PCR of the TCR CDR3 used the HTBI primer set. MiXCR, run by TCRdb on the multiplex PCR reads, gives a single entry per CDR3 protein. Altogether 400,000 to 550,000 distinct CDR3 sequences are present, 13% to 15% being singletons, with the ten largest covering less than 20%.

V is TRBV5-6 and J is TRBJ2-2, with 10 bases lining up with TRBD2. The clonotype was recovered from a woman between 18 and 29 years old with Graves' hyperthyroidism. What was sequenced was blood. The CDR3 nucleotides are TGTGCCAGCAGCTTGACTAGCGGGGCGAGGACCGGGGAGCTGTTTTTT. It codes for CASSLTSGARTGELFF.